Listed below are T cell receptor beta chains from one sample, sequenced in a study of cytomegalovirus exposure and HLA in healthy donors. Using immunoSEQ multiplex PCR, the repertoire was profiled, and TCRdb retains in-frame clones only, with some absent. The sample table includes around 160,000 clones. The sequenced material came from PBMCs. The source of these receptors is a woman between 50 and 59 years old in good health and CMV-seronegative. The CDR3 runs from the conserved cysteine through the conserved F or W. The D gene is left open where the match is weak.

cdr3_length: 17
d_call: TRBD1
j_call: TRBJ1-2
v_call: TRBV11-1
cdr3_nt: TGTGCCAGCAGCCTAACCTCCGGGACAGGACCTTTCCATGGCTACACCTTC
cdr3_aa: CASSLTSGTGPFHGYTF

cdr3_length: 13
d_call: .
j_call: TRBJ1-5
v_call: TRBV7-2
cdr3_nt: TGTGCCAGCAGCTTCTCCGGGGAAGTACCCCAGCATTTT
cdr3_aa: CASSFSGEVPQHF

cdr3_length: 16
d_call: TRBD1
j_call: TRBJ2-1
v_call: TRBV18
cdr3_nt: TGTGCCAGCTCATCCGGGACAGGGGTTAGCTACAATGAGCAGTTCTTC
cdr3_aa: CASSSGTGVSYNEQFF

cdr3_length: 15
d_call: .
j_call: TRBJ1-1
v_call: TRBV7-2
cdr3_nt: TGTGCCAGCAGCGCACGCAGGGGAAGTATCACTGAAGCTTTCTTT
cdr3_aa: CASSARRGSITEAFF

cdr3_length: 15
d_call: TRBD2
j_call: TRBJ2-1
v_call: TRBV19
cdr3_nt: TGTGCCAGTACCCTAGCGGGAGGGCCCAGGGATGAGCAGTTCTTC
cdr3_aa: CASTLAGGPRDEQFF

cdr3_length: 15
d_call: TRBD1
j_call: TRBJ1-1
v_call: TRBV28
cdr3_nt: TGTGCCAGCAGTGCTCCGGGACAGGTGAACACTGAAGCTTTCTTT
cdr3_aa: CASSAPGQVNTEAFF

cdr3_length: 12
d_call: TRBD1
j_call: TRBJ2-4
v_call: TRBV19
cdr3_nt: TGTGCCAGTAGGGGGACAGCGGATGGGATGTACTTC
cdr3_aa: CASRGTADGMYF

cdr3_length: 15
d_call: TRBD2
j_call: TRBJ2-7
v_call: TRBV27
cdr3_nt: TGTGCCAGCAGTCCCCTGGCGGGAGCGGCGAACGAGCAGTACTTC
cdr3_aa: CASSPLAGAANEQYF

cdr3_length: 14
d_call: TRBD1
j_call: TRBJ1-2
v_call: TRBV9
cdr3_nt: TGTGCCAGCAGGGACATACAGGGGGACTATGGCTACACCTTC
cdr3_aa: CASRDIQGDYGYTF

cdr3_length: 13
d_call: .
j_call: TRBJ1-5
v_call: TRBV6-1
cdr3_nt: TGTGCCAGCAGTATAGTTGAGGATCAGCCCCAGCATTTT
cdr3_aa: CASSIVEDQPQHF

cdr3_length: 16
d_call: .
j_call: TRBJ2-1
v_call: TRBV5-4
cdr3_nt: TGTGCCAGCAGCTTGGTCGCCGGAGGCCCCTACAATGAGCAGTTCTTC
cdr3_aa: CASSLVAGGPYNEQFF

cdr3_length: 14
d_call: .
j_call: TRBJ2-7
v_call: TRBV2
cdr3_nt: TGTGCCAGCAGTGTTCTACCCGCAGGGGTCGAGCAGTACTTC
cdr3_aa: CASSVLPAGVEQYF

cdr3_length: 14
d_call: .
j_call: TRBJ1-2
v_call: TRBV5-5
cdr3_nt: TGTGCCAGCAGCTTGGGAGGGTGGGGGCGAGGCTACACCTTC
cdr3_aa: CASSLGGWGRGYTF

cdr3_length: 15
d_call: .
j_call: TRBJ2-2
v_call: TRBV4-3
cdr3_nt: TGCGCCAGCAGCCGACACGGACAGAACACCGGGGAGCTGTTTTTT
cdr3_aa: CASSRHGQNTGELFF

cdr3_length: 17
d_call: TRBD2
j_call: TRBJ2-1
v_call: TRBV7-9
cdr3_nt: TGTGCCAGCAGCTCTAGGTGGGGGAGGGCCTTCTACAATGAGCAGTTCTTC
cdr3_aa: CASSSRWGRAFYNEQFF

cdr3_length: 16
d_call: .
j_call: TRBJ2-5
v_call: TRBV2
cdr3_nt: TGTGCCAGCAGTGAATGGGCCGGCAAGAGGGAGGAGACCCAGTACTTC
cdr3_aa: CASSEWAGKREETQYF

cdr3_length: 15
d_call: .
j_call: TRBJ1-1
v_call: TRBV2
cdr3_nt: TGTGCCAGCAGTGAAAGGGCAGGGCGGAACACTGAAGCTTTCTTT
cdr3_aa: CASSERAGRNTEAFF

cdr3_length: 15
d_call: .
j_call: TRBJ1-1
v_call: TRBV4-1
cdr3_nt: TGCGCCAGCAGCCACCCGAACCTCTTGGGCCCTGAAGCTTTCTTT
cdr3_aa: CASSHPNLLGPEAFF

cdr3_length: 14
d_call: .
j_call: TRBJ1-2
v_call: TRBV19
cdr3_nt: TGTGCCAGTAGTCTCCGTGGAGACTACTATGGCTACACCTTC
cdr3_aa: CASSLRGDYYGYTF

cdr3_length: 16
d_call: TRBD2
j_call: TRBJ2-5
v_call: TRBV11-2
cdr3_nt: TGTGCCAGCAGCTTAGGGTCTAGCGGGGGAAGGGAGACCCAGTACTTC
cdr3_aa: CASSLGSSGGRETQYF

cdr3_length: 15
d_call: TRBD1
j_call: TRBJ1-3
v_call: TRBV28
cdr3_nt: TGTGCCAGCAGTCAGGGACAGAGCTCTGGAAACACCATATATTTT
cdr3_aa: CASSQGQSSGNTIYF

cdr3_length: 12
d_call: TRBD1
j_call: TRBJ1-1
v_call: TRBV5-1
cdr3_nt: TGCGCCAGCAACGGACAGGTTGCTGAAGCTTTCTTT
cdr3_aa: CASNGQVAEAFF